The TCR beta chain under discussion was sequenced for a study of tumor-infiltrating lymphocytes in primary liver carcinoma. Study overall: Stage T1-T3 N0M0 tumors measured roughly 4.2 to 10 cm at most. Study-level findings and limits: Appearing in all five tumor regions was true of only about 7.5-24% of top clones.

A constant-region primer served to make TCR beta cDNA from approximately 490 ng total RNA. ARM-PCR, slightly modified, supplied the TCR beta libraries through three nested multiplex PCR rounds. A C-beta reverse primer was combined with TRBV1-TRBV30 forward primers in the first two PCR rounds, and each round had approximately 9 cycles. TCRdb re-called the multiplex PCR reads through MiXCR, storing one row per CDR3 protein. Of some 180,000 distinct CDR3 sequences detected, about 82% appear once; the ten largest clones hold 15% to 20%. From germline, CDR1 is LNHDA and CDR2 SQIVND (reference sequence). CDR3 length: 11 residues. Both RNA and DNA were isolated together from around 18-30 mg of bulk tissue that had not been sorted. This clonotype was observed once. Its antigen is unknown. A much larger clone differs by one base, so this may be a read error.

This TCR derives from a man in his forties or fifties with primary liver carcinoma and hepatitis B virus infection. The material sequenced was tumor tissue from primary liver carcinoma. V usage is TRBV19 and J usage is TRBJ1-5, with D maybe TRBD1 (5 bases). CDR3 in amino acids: CASGGDQSQHF. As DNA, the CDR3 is TGTGCCAGTGGGGGGGATCAGTCCCAGCATTTT.